This T cell receptor (beta chain) was sequenced for a study of CD8 T cells in Susac syndrome. With regard to this clonotype: The antigen is unknown.

Sequencing of TCR beta drew on CD8+ and CD4+ T cells from blood. RNA in amounts of about 0.5 to 1 ug was reverse transcribed with random hexamers. TCR beta CDR3 was amplified by immunoSEQ covering 54 Vbeta and 13 Jbeta. In TCRdb, the immunoSEQ multiplex PCR reads were re-called with MiXCR into one record per CDR3 protein. The table includes 200,000 to 250,000 distinct CDR3 sequences, nearly 97% detected once. The CDR3 runs 12 residues. CDR1 is SGDLS, CDR2 YYNGEE, per germline. V was clipped by 7 bases and J by 4 bases, with 11 bases between them. Study-level findings and limits: The study recognized that the number of individuals in its TCR sequencing and HLA analysis was relatively small.

V gene TRBV9 combines with J gene TRBJ2-5; D might be TRBD2 (6 bases). The sequence was obtained from a human donor with multiple sclerosis. The specimen sequenced was CD4+ T cells from PBMCs. CDR3: CASGRRGETQYF. DNA of the CDR3: TGTGCCAGCGGGAGGAGGGGAGAGACCCAGTACTTC.